This T cell receptor (beta chain) is from a study of T cells in localized non-small cell lung cancer. Some clones are missing from TCRdb's copy, which holds only in-frame ones; the method was immunoSEQ multiplex PCR. The table records approximately 22,000 clones, around 90% of them present only once. The input for sequencing was peripheral blood, taken before any cancer treatment. The clonotype was recovered from a male donor at least 60 years old with stage I squamous cell lung carcinoma.

The CDR3 loop reads CASRSGAGTHEKLFF. Here the CDR3 DNA reads TGCGCCAGCCGAAGCGGGGCAGGGACCCATGAAAAACTGTTTTTT. This chain joins TRBV5-1 and TRBJ1-4; D perhaps matches TRBD1 (5 bases). The CDR3 has 15 amino acids. V lost 7 bases and J 6 bases, leaving 19 bases between the germline ends. Germline assignment: CDR1 SGHRS and CDR2 YFSETQ.